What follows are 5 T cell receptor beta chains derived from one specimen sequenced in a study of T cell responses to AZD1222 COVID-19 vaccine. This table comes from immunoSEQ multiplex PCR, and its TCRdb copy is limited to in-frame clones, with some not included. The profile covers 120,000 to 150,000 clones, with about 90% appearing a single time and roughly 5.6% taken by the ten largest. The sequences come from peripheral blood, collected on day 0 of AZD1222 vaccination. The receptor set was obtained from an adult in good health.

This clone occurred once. DNA for the CDR3: TGTGCCAGCAGCTTAGAGCCAGGGGGAAACACCATATATTTT. Residues: CASSLEPGGNTIYF. The V and J genes are TRBV7-9 and TRBJ1-3; D may be TRBD1 (5 bases). Trimming took 1 base from V and 4 from J, leaving 8 bases between them. Per the germline V gene, CDR1 is SEHNR and CDR2 is FQNEAQ (reference sequence). The CDR3 has 14 amino acids.

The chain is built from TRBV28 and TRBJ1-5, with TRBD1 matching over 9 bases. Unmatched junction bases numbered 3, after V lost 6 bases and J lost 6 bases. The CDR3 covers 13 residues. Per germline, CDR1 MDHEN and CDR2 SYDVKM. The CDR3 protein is CASRGQGFQPQHF. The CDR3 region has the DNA TGTGCCAGCAGAGGACAGGGGTTTCAGCCCCAGCATTTT.

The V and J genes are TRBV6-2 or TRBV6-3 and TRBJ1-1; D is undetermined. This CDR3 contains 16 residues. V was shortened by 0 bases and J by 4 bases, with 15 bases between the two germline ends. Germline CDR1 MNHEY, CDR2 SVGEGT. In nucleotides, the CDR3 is TGTGCCAGCAGTTACTCAATCGGTTTGTCCGTCACTGAAGCTTTCTTT. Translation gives CASSYSIGLSVTEAFF.

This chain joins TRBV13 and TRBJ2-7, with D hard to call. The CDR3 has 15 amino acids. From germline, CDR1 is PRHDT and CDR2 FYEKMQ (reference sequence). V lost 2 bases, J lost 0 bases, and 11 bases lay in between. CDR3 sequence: CASSLRRASSYEQYF. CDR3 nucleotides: TGTGCCAGCAGCTTAAGGCGCGCCAGCTCCTACGAGCAGTACTTC.

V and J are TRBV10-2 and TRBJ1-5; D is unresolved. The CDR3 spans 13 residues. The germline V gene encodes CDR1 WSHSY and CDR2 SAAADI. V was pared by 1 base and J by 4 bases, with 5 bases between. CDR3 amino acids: CASSEYLNQPQHF. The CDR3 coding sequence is TGCGCCAGCAGTGAGTATTTGAATCAGCCCCAGCATTTT.